This TCR beta chain was recorded in a study of monozygotic twins with inflammatory bowel disease (dated by TCRdb to about 2019). Regarding the complete study: In total, approximately 30 monozygotic twin pairs made up the full study: 19 Danish pairs, all IBD-discordant, plus nine German pairs, of which four were IBD-concordant and five were IBD-discordant. Each individual had, on average, about 151 000 unique TCRalpha sequences and 181 000 unique TCRbeta sequences available for analysis. The search for disease-associated traits relied mainly on comparing IBD patients with their genetically identical healthy co-twins within discordant pairs. Overall study outcomes, separate from this receptor: The analysis was unable to tell different T cell subtypes apart. Differing immunosuppressive treatments among patients may have added background noise and inter-individual variability to the repertoires. No single strong signal or clonotype linked to IBD turned up in the results, so the idea that one exists was not supported. Fewer clonotypes were shared with other individuals by IBD patients than by healthy twins, most markedly in patients showing signs of disease activity. A decrease in TCRbeta repertoire diversity, as measured by inverse Simpson index, was observed in IBD patients compared with their healthy co-twins. Concordant and discordant twins showed no difference in repertoire similarity, possibly because of limited statistical power.

Comments on this clonotype: The antigen it recognizes is unknown.

The CDR3 covers 14 residues, taking in both the cysteine and the phenylalanine. No DNA is listed. CDR1 and CDR2 are drawn from the germline V gene (reference sequence): LGHDT, YNNKEL. An approximately 2.5 ml peripheral blood sample was drawn into PAXgene tubes per donor and stored at -80°C. Total RNA was isolated from whole blood with the PAXgene blood miRNA kit on an automated QIAcube, without T cell sorting. Deep TCRalpha and TCRbeta repertoire profiling with unique molecular barcoding was performed on peripheral blood of monozygotic twin pairs concordant or discordant for inflammatory bowel disease. Smoking habits were recorded for all twin pairs, and each individual was classified as a current, former or never smoker. Libraries were prepared through 5' RACE. The input for every TCR library was around 3.5 ug of total RNA. For each sample, cDNA synthesis with SMARTScribe reverse transcriptase was split into eight separate reactions. During cDNA synthesis, template switching was used to introduce unique molecular identifiers that contained a 6-nucleotide sample barcode. TCRalpha and TCRbeta cDNA was amplified by two nested PCRs of around 16 and 10 cycles, with bead purification after each PCR. Before amplification, the cDNA was both treated with uracil DNA-glycosylase and purified with the QIAquick PCR purification kit. The second PCR was the step at which Illumina TruSeq-compatible adapters and sample-specific barcodes were added. Library quality and concentration were assessed using TapeStation and Qubit, and approximately 5 ng of each library was pooled. Pooled libraries were sequenced on an Illumina HiSeq2500 single-index Rapid Run with 2 x 100 bp reads and custom sequencing primers. The study's own analysis went as follows. PCR and sequencing errors were corrected by UMI-based consensus assembly using MiGEC version 1.2.6. MiXCR version 2.1.1 was used to carry out V(D)J alignment, clonotype assembly and CDR3 extraction. To normalise gene usage, clonotype sharing and MAIT/NKT TCR abundance, the analysis used the top 1000, 10 000 and 20 000 clonotypes per sample. Diversity was computed as the inverse Simpson index with the vegan R package after downsampling to 27 000 UMIs. Paired Mann-Whitney U tests on discordant twin pairs were used, with Benjamini-Hochberg multiple-testing correction. Each entry corresponds to one CDR3 protein sequence from reads that TCRdb reprocessed, and DNA is not given. The V and J calls were determined by TCRdb, not by the authors. This sample's listing comprises over 200,000 distinct CDR3 sequences. The top ten hold roughly 7.1% of the sample.

Sequencing input: blood. The rearranged chain carries TRBV3-1 and TRBJ1-6. This TCR was sampled from a human donor with ulcerative colitis or Crohn's disease, or a healthy co-twin of an affected twin (not recorded which). The CDR3 reads CASSQVSSNSPLHF.